Here is one T cell receptor (beta chain) with its context. This entry belongs to a study of control samples from healthy donors and cancer patients. Libraries were prepared by immunoSEQ multiplex PCR; TCRdb keeps only in-frame clonotypes and omits some of them. The sample yields just over 150,000 clones, approximately 96% seen once. Sequenced material: blood. The clonotype originates from a woman aged 40 to 55 in good health.

CDR3 protein: CASSLSIRTDTQYF. In DNA, the CDR3 is TGTGCCAGCAGCTTATCTATCAGGACAGATACGCAGTATTTT. V gene TRBV7-2 combines with J gene TRBJ2-3; D is unresolved. V was cut by 2 bases and J by 3 bases, with 9 bases left in between. This CDR3 contains 14 residues. The germline V gene encodes CDR1 SGHTA and CDR2 FQGNSA.